This note documents a single T cell receptor (beta chain) sequence. What it recognizes is unknown. The data were taken from a study of Tregs in tolerant kidney transplant recipients. The overall study: CD4+CD25+CD127- cells came from approximately 3-day belatacept mixed lymphocyte reactions, some with roughly five-day graft donor restimulation. General study findings and limits: The most relevant donor-specific Treg TCRbeta repertoire apparently came from expansion with activated donor B cells. The small number of patients limits these findings pending further validation.

Assay: immunoSEQ multiplex PCR; the TCRdb copy retains only in-frame clones and omits some. There are about 20,000 clones in the sample; 55% to 75% occur only once, and roughly 3.5% lies in the top ten. Trimming shortened V by 4 bases and J by 4 bases, and 16 bases separated the two germline ends. The germline CDR1 and CDR2 sequences are MNHNY and SVGAGI (reference sequence). This CDR3 spans 15 amino acids. The source is a human donor in good health. Material for sequencing was Tregs from blood cultured with allogeneic cells. J is TRBJ1-1 and V is TRBV6-6, with D possibly being TRBD1 (5 bases). The CDR3 DNA reads TGTGCCAGCAGTTCTTGGGGGAGGGCGGGCACTGAAGCTTTCTTT. Amino acids: CASSSWGRAGTEAFF.